This TCR beta chain was captured by sequencing in a study of blood T cell repertoires in COVID-19. Study-level information: There were acute and convalescent COVID-19 samples, and they came from the United States, Italy and Spain. From T cells, B-cell-depleted T cells, or PBMCs came the material, which was cDNA or gDNA.

Original data processing: Amplification from reference gene primers served as the basis for estimated nucleated cell counts. Assay used: immunoSEQ multiplex PCR; TCRdb lists only in-frame clones, some missing. V, J and clone size reflect that table, while D and trimming were determined from the DNA. Here the sample spans about 130,000 clones, about 90% being singletons. A note on this clone: Additional DNA sequences in this sample encode the identical CDR3.

The CDR3 has 14 amino acids. V was pared by 3 bases and J by 2 bases, with 8 bases between. Germline V gene data show CDR1 as MDHEN and CDR2 as SYDVKM. What was sequenced was peripheral blood. The sequence derives from a woman between 50 and 59 years old who had recovered from COVID-19. This chain joins TRBV28 and TRBJ1-3, with D possibly matching TRBD1 (5 bases). DNA of the CDR3: TGTGCCAGCAGTTTGGGGGGGGCTGGAAACACCATATATTTT. It yields the protein CASSLGGAGNTIYF.